This T cell receptor (beta chain) was profiled in a study of blood T cell repertoires in COVID-19. Whole-study context: The United States, Italy and Spain supplied acute and convalescent COVID-19 samples. T cells, B-cell-depleted T cells, or PBMCs provided the cDNA or gDNA that served as material.

Per the study methods: Amplifying reference gene primers gave estimates of nucleated cell counts. Sequencing was performed with immunoSEQ multiplex PCR; in TCRdb, only in-frame clones are kept and a portion is missing. That table gives V, J and clone size, and the DNA gave D and trimming. Of around 160,000 clones in the sample, about 85% were seen once. V dropped 0 bases and J dropped 3 bases, with 11 bases sitting between them. Looked up from germline, CDR1 is LNHNV and CDR2 is YYDKDF (reference sequence). The CDR3 loop spans 15 amino acids. The sequence was obtained from a human donor in a cohort sampled during active COVID-19. J is TRBJ1-1 and V is TRBV15, with D possibly matching TRBD1 (5 bases). Material for sequencing was peripheral blood. DNA for the CDR3: TGTGCCACCAGCAGAGATCCTCGGGGGGACACTGAAGCTTTCTTT. It translates to CATSRDPRGDTEAFF.